The rows below give T cell receptor beta chains drawn from one sample of a study of cytomegalovirus exposure and HLA in healthy donors. Sequencing used immunoSEQ multiplex PCR; TCRdb keeps in-frame clones, though not all of them. Found here are 90,000 to 120,000 clones, approximately 79% of them singletons; the top ten hold 12% to 15%. The sequenced sample was PBMCs. The receptors stem from a woman aged 40 to 50 in good health and CMV-seropositive. Both conserved end residues are part of each CDR3. A D gene is named only where the DNA matches it firmly. Rows give clone size only sometimes, using once, few, many, or a class for an expanded clone.

V gene,J gene,clone size,D gene,CDR3 protein,CDR3 DNA
TRBV15,TRBJ2-3,NA,TRBD1,CATSRRTGGAWTDTQYF,TGTGCCACCAGCAGACGGACAGGGGGCGCGTGGACAGATACGCAGTATTTT
TRBV4-1,TRBJ2-1,few,TRBD1,CASSQEQALGTGGLLRFF,TGCGCCAGCAGCCAAGAACAGGCCCTCGGGACAGGGGGCCTCTTGCGGTTCTTC
TRBV12-5,TRBJ1-2,NA,TRBD1,CASGRGTGENGYTF,TGTGCTAGTGGTAGAGGGACAGGGGAGAATGGCTACACCTTC
TRBV11-2,TRBJ1-4,NA,TRBD1,CASSLDRGGEKLFF,TGTGCCAGCAGCCTCGACAGGGGAGGTGAAAAACTGTTTTTT
TRBV7-9,TRBJ1-1,NA,NA,CASSLGSTETEAFF,TGTGCCAGCAGCCTCGGTTCCACCGAAACTGAAGCTTTCTTT
TRBV5-4,TRBJ1-1,NA,NA,CASSLAGGGSDTEAFF,TGTGCCAGCAGCTTGGCTGGCGGGGGGTCGGACACTGAAGCTTTCTTT
TRBV10-3,TRBJ1-2,NA,TRBD1,CAIRGTGVDGYTF,TGTGCCATCAGGGGGACAGGGGTCGACGGCTACACCTTC
TRBV6-1,TRBJ1-5,NA,NA,CASSDYAGGQPQHF,TGTGCCAGCAGTGACTACGCTGGGGGCCAGCCCCAGCATTTT
TRBV11-2,TRBJ2-2,NA,TRBD1,CASSLDRAGELFF,TGTGCCAGCAGCCTCGACAGGGCCGGGGAGCTGTTTTTT
TRBV6-5,TRBJ1-2,NA,NA,CAGSSGGYTF,TGTGCCGGCAGCAGCGGAGGCTACACCTTC
TRBV6-5,TRBJ1-2,NA,NA,CASSYSPIDSAGGYTF,TGTGCCAGCAGTTACTCGCCGATCGACAGCGCTGGGGGCTACACCTTC
TRBV6-6,TRBJ2-3,NA,NA,CASSYQNTDTQYF,TGTGCCAGCAGTTACCAGAACACAGATACGCAGTATTTT
TRBV15,TRBJ1-5,few,TRBD1,CATHRDRGNVNQPQHF,TGTGCCACCCACAGGGACAGGGGAAATGTGAATCAGCCCCAGCATTTT
TRBV6-9,TRBJ2-5,NA,TRBD1,CASSYPTGGEYF,TGTGCCAGCAGTTACCCGACAGGGGGCGAGTACTTC
TRBV5-6,TRBJ1-6,NA,TRBD1,CASSLGRGLYSPLHF,TGTGCCAGCAGCTTGGGCAGGGGGCTCTATTCACCCCTCCACTTT
TRBV10-3,TRBJ1-1,NA,TRBD1,CAISESTGNMNTEAFF,TGTGCCATCAGTGAGTCGACAGGGAACATGAACACTGAAGCTTTCTTT
TRBV10-3,TRBJ2-5,NA,NA,CAISESNGETQYF,TGTGCCATCAGTGAGTCAAACGGGGAGACCCAGTACTTC
TRBV30,TRBJ2-2,NA,NA,CAWTSNTGELFF,TGTGCCTGGACCTCGAACACCGGGGAACTGTTTTTT
TRBV10-3,TRBJ1-3,few,TRBD1,CAIRDSSGNTIYF,TGTGCCATACGGGACAGCTCTGGAAACACCATATATTTT
TRBV5-4,TRBJ2-3,few,NA,CASSLGGGHITDTQYF,TGTGCCAGCAGCTTGGGGGGGGGCCATATAACAGATACGCAGTATTTT
TRBV5-1,TRBJ2-7,NA,NA,CASSQGGSRDKAYEQYF,TGCGCCAGCAGCCAAGGCGGGTCCCGGGACAAAGCCTACGAGCAGTACTTC
TRBV7-9,TRBJ2-5,NA,TRBD1,CASRSGQVGETQYF,TGTGCCAGCAGATCTGGACAGGTGGGAGAGACCCAGTACTTC
TRBV7-4,TRBJ1-5,NA,NA,CASSLMRRGNQPQHF,TGTGCCAGCAGCTTAATGAGACGGGGCAATCAGCCCCAGCATTTT
TRBV7-6,TRBJ2-7,NA,NA,CASSPGLVRDEQYF,TGTGCCAGCAGCCCCGGACTGGTCCGGGACGAGCAGTACTTC
TRBV7-2,TRBJ2-2,NA,TRBD1,CASSIWDRQTGELFF,TGTGCCAGCAGCATATGGGACAGGCAGACCGGGGAGCTGTTTTTT
TRBV5-6,TRBJ1-2,NA,NA,CASRPGHGYGYTF,TGTGCCAGCAGACCGGGACACGGCTATGGCTACACCTTC
TRBV5-6,TRBJ1-4,NA,TRBD1,CASSGTDRANEKLFF,TGTGCCAGCAGCGGAACGGACAGGGCTAATGAAAAACTGTTTTTT
TRBV6-5,TRBJ1-5,NA,TRBD1,CASSYSQGENQPQHF,TGTGCCAGCAGTTACTCGCAGGGGGAGAATCAGCCCCAGCATTTT
TRBV6-1,TRBJ1-4,few,NA,CASRGGTNEKLFF,TGTGCCAGCAGAGGGGGAACTAATGAAAAACTGTTTTTT
TRBV2,TRBJ2-7,few,NA,CASSVAGRNYRQYF,TGTGCCAGCAGTGTTGCAGGGAGGAATTATCGGCAGTACTTC
TRBV5-6,TRBJ1-6,NA,NA,CASTRRGADSPLHF,TGTGCCAGCACCCGTCGGGGAGCTGATTCACCCCTCCACTTT
TRBV5-1,TRBJ1-2,NA,TRBD1,CASSPGRDRGLGYTF,TGCGCCAGCAGCCCGGGCCGGGACAGGGGGCTTGGCTACACCTTC
TRBV4-2,TRBJ2-7,NA,TRBD1,CASSQVSGTGGYEQYF,TGTGCCAGCAGCCAAGTGTCCGGGACAGGGGGCTACGAGCAGTACTTC
TRBV7-2,TRBJ2-7,NA,TRBD2,CASSSGTSGVYEQYF,TGTGCCAGCAGCTCCGGGACTAGCGGGGTATACGAGCAGTACTTC
TRBV7-2,TRBJ1-5,few,TRBD1,CASSPPGTGKEPQHF,TGTGCCAGCAGCCCCCCCGGGACAGGGAAGGAGCCCCAGCATTTT
TRBV5-1,TRBJ2-1,NA,TRBD2,CASSGASGGNNEQFF,TGCGCCAGCAGCGGGGCTAGCGGGGGCAACAATGAGCAGTTCTTC
TRBV30,TRBJ1-2,NA,NA,CAWTTGSYGYTF,TGTGCCTGGACCACAGGGAGTTATGGCTACACCTTC
TRBV5-1,TRBJ1-1,NA,NA,CASSLDGAIPEAFF,TGCGCCAGCAGCTTGGACGGAGCGATCCCTGAAGCTTTCTTT
TRBV5-1,TRBJ1-1,NA,NA,CASSLRRADTEAFF,TGCGCCAGCAGCCTGCGGAGGGCGGACACTGAAGCTTTCTTT
TRBV4-3,TRBJ1-1,NA,NA,CASSQERSFEAFF,TGCGCCAGCAGCCAAGAGCGAAGTTTTGAAGCTTTCTTT
TRBV2,TRBJ1-4,NA,TRBD1,CASSEALDRVLFF,TGTGCCAGCAGTGAAGCTTTGGACAGGGTCCTGTTTTTT
TRBV5-1,TRBJ2-5,few,TRBD1,CASSFQGAEETQYF,TGCGCCAGCAGCTTCCAGGGGGCGGAGGAGACCCAGTACTTC
TRBV4-1,TRBJ2-2,NA,TRBD2,CASSQTSGGAFYGELFF,TGCGCCAGCAGCCAGACTAGCGGGGGGGCCTTCTACGGGGAGCTGTTTTTT
TRBV30,TRBJ2-2,NA,TRBD1,CAWSSGQGLTGELFF,TGTGCCTGGAGCTCCGGACAGGGGTTAACCGGGGAGCTGTTTTTT